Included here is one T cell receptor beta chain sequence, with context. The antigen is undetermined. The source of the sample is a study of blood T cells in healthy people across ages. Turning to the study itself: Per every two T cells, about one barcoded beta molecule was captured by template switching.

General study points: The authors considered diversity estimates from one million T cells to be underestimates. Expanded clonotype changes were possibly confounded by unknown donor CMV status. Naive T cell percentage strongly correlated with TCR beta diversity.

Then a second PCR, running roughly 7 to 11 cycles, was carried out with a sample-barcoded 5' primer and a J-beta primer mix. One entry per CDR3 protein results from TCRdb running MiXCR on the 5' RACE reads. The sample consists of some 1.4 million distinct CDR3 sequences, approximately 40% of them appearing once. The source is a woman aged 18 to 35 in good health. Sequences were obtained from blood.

CDR3 loop: CASSLGQGSRETQYF. CDR3 DNA: TGCGCCAGCAGCTTGGGACAGGGATCGAGAGAGACCCAGTACTTC. The chain carries TRBV5-1 and TRBJ2-5; 7 nucleotides match TRBD1. Germline V gene lookup returns CDR1 SGHRS and CDR2 YFSETQ. This CDR3 is 15 amino acids long. Germline trimming cut 0 bases from V and 4 bases from J; bases unmatched to any gene: 6. Looking up the rest from reference TRBV5-1 and TRBJ2-5 gives the full variable domain: KAGVTQTPRYLIKTRGQQVTLSCSPISGHRSVSWYQQTPGQGLQFLFEYFSETQRNKGNFPGRFSGRQFSNSRSEMNVSTLELGDSALYLCASSLGQGSRETQYFGPGTRLLVL.